This T cell receptor (beta chain) was found in a study of blood T cells in healthy people across ages. The junction had 8 bases not matched to a gene; V was cut back by 0 bases and J by 9 bases. The CDR3 has 16 residues. CDR1 is SQVTM, CDR2 ANQGSEA, per germline. Drawn from each donor were 8.5 to 10 milliliters of peripheral blood. A minimum of 7 million PBMCs was isolated per sample. It was with a sample-barcoded 5' primer and a J-beta primer mix that a second PCR of roughly 7 to 12 cycles was run. Tagging of each cDNA molecule was performed by a template-switch adaptor with 12 random nucleotides. TCRdb redid the calling of the 5' RACE reads with MiXCR, one entry per CDR3 protein. The sample yields about 760,000 distinct CDR3 sequences, roughly three fifths seen once.

The chain is built from TRBV29-1 and TRBJ2-1; the match to TRBD2 covers 13 bases. The TCR originated in a man in his forties in good health. Sequencing was performed on blood. CDR3 region: CSVEDPLAGGPSEQFF. The CDR3 DNA sequence: TGCAGCGTTGAAGATCCACTAGCGGGAGGGCCGAGTGAGCAGTTCTTC.